This section outlines one TCR beta chain sequence together with its context. Which antigen it targets is not known. No much larger clone is present one base from it, and per-base qualities are unavailable. This entry is derived from a study of blood T cell repertoires in COVID-19 (dated by TCRdb to the early 2020s). Study-wide context: Samples from collaborators originated in the United States, Italy and Spain and spanned both the acute and convalescent phases of COVID-19. The material from the prospective study consisted of cDNA or gDNA derived from T cells, B-cell-depleted T cells, or PBMCs. Subjects who had been exposed to COVID-19, were actively infected with it, or had recovered from it provided the deeply sampled blood TCRbeta repertoires that made up the dataset. The repertoires were released in a freely available public database intended as a resource for research on the immune response to SARS-CoV-2. Samples came from the ongoing ImmuneRACE study (first 160 participants) plus 1,254 subjects from 6 global collaborators. Sample metadata almost always included a de-identified subject ID, COVID-19 status, age in years and sex. HLA class I and class II types, where available, came from metadata supplied by the sample provider rather than from assay-based typing. The research as a whole found: The quantity of clinical and demographic metadata differed by source and by participant and was supplied without curation.

Participants in the prospective study were enrolled through a virtual design, were aged roughly 18 to 100 years, and lived in approximately 25 United States geographic areas. To assign participants to cohorts, the prospective study relied on clinical history that participants themselves reported in a screening survey and a study questionnaire. For ImmuneRACE Cohort 3, a participant was defined as recovered based on two consecutive negative NP/OP PCR tests, clearance by a healthcare professional, or resolution of symptoms. Mobile phlebotomists in the prospective study collected whole blood, serum and a nasopharyngeal or oropharyngeal swab from every participant. Participants in the prospective study had the option to provide additional blood draws and questionnaires over a roughly 2-month period. Before DNA extraction, prospective study blood samples were shipped either frozen or at room temperature.

V sheds 3 bases and J sheds 8 bases, leaving 14 bases between their ends. The CDR1 and CDR2 encoded by the germline V gene are SGHRS and YFSETQ. The CDR3 contains 14 residues, cysteine and phenylalanine counted. Only the CDR3 region is kept as DNA, spanning 42 bases read in frame from base 1. TCRbeta CDR3 regions were amplified from genomic DNA by means of the immunoSEQ Assay, a bias-controlled multiplex PCR. As for the original processing: Nucleated cell counts per sample were estimated from amplification of reference gene primers within the assay. To quantify the absolute abundance of each unique TCRbeta CDR3 rearrangement, sequence reads were collapsed and filtered. Productive Simpson clonality was computed per sample as the square root of Simpson's diversity index over productive rearrangements. TCRdb obtained this table from immuneACCESS and retained in-frame rearrangements with V and J assigned. These tables miss some clones; where compared with another copy, unresolved V genes account for less than half of the shortfall, and the remainder is unexplained. V and J calls and clone size are given by that table; D and trimming were obtained from the DNA. Across this sample there are around 160,000 clones, with over 70% seen only once. 3.4% of the sample goes to the ten largest clones.

The clonotype was recovered from a woman aged 60-75 years who had recovered from COVID-19. Sequenced: PBMCs or T cells enriched from blood (not recorded which). The V gene is TRBV5-1 and the J gene is TRBJ1-4; TRBD1 is possibly the D segment (6 matching bases). The DNA sequence reads TGCGCCAGCAGCTACAGGGTTGAAAAAGAAAAACTGTTTTTT. Its protein product is CASSYRVEKEKLFF.